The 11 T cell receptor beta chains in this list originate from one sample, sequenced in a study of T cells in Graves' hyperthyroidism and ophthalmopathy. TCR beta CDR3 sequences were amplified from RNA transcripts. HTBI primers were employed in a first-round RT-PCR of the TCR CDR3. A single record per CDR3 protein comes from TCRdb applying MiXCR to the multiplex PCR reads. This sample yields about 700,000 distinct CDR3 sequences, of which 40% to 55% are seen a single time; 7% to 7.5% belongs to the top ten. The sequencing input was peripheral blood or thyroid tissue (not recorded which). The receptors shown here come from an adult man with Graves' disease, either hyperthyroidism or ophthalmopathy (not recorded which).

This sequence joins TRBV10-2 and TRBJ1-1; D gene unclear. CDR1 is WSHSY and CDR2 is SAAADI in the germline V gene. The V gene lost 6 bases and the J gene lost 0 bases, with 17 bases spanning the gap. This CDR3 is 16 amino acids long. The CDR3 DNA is TGCGCCAGCAGCTTAGGGCCGTGGGAAATGAACACTGAAGCTTTCTTT. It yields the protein CASSLGPWEMNTEAFF.

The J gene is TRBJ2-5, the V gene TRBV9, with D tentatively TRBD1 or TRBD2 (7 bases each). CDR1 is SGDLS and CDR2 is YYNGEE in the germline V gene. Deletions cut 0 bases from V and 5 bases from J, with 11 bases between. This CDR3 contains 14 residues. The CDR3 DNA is TGTGCCAGCAGCGTAGATCAGGGGGGGGAGACCCAGTACTTC. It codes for CASSVDQGGETQYF.

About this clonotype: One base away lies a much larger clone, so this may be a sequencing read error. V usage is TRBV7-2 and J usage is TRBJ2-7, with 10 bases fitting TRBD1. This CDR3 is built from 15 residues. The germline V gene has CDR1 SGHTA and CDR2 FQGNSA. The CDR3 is CASNLAGQGTAEQYF. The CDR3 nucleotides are TGTGCCAGCAACTTAGCGGGACAGGGGACAGCCGAGCAGTACTTC.

DNA for the CDR3: TGTGCCACCAGTGACCCCGGGACAGGGGGCGCGGGGCCCCAGCATTTT. This encodes CATSDPGTGGAGPQHF. The chain couples TRBV24-1 to TRBJ1-5; 12 bases are a match to TRBD1. The CDR3 contains 16 residues. The germline gives CDR1 KGHDR, CDR2 SFDVKD. V shed 4 bases, J shed 9 bases, and the junction held 9 bases outside the gene matches.

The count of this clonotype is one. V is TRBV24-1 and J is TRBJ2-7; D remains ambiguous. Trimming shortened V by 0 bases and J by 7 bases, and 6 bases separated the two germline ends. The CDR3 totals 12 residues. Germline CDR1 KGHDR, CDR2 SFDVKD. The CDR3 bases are TGTGCCACCAGTGATTTGAAGACAGAGCAGTACTTC. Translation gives CATSDLKTEQYF.

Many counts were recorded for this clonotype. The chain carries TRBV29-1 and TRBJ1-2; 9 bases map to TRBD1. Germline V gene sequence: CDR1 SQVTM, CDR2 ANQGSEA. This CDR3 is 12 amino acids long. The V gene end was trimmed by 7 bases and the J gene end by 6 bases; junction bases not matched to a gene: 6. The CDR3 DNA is TGCAGCGCTGGACAGGGGTTTGATGGCTACACCTTC. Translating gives CSAGQGFDGYTF.

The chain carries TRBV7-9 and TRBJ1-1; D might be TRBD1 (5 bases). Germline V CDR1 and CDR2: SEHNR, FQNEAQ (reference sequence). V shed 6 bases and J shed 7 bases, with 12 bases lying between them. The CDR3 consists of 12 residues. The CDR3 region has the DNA TGTGCCAGCAGTTACCCCGGGGGTGAAGCTTTCTTT. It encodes CASSYPGGEAFF. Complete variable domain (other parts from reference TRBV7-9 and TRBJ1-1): DTGVSQNPRHKITKRGQNVTFRCDPISEHNRLYWYRQTLGQGPEFLTYFQNEAQLEKSRLLSDRFSAERPKGSFSTLEIQRTEQGDSAMYLCASSYPGGEAFFGQGTRLTVV.

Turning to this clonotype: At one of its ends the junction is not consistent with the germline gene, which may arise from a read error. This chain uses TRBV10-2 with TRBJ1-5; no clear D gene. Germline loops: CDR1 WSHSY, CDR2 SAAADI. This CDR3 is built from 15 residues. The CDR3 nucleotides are TGTGCCAGCAGTGAAGCACAGTTTAGCAATCAGCCCCAGCATTTT. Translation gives CASSEAQFSNQPQHF.

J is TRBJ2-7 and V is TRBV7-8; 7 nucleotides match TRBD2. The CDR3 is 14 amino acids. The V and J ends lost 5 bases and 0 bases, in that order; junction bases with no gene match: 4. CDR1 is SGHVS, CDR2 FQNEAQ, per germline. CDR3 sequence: CASSGRAFSYEQYF. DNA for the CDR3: TGTGCCAGCAGCGGGAGGGCCTTCTCCTACGAGCAGTACTTC.

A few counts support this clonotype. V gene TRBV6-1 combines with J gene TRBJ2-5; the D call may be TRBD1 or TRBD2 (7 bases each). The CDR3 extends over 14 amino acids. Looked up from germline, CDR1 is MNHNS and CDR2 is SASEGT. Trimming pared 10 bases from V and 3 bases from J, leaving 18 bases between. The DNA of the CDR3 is TGTGCCATCAGCAGGGGGGGGGCAGAAGAGACCCAGTACTTC. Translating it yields CAISRGGAEETQYF.

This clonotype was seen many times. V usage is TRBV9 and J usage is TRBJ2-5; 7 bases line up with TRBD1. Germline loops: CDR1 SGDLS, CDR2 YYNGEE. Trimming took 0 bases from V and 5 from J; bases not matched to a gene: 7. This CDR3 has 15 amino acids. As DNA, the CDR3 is TGTGCCAGCAGCGTAGAGGGGGCGGGCAAGGAGACCCAGTACTTC. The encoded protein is CASSVEGAGKETQYF. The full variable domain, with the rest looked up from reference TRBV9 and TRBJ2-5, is DSGVTQTPKHLITATGQRVTLRCSPRSGDLSVYWYQQSLDQGLQFLIQYYNGEERAKGNILERFSAQQFPDLHSELNLSSLELGDSALYFCASSVEGAGKETQYFGPGTRLLVL.